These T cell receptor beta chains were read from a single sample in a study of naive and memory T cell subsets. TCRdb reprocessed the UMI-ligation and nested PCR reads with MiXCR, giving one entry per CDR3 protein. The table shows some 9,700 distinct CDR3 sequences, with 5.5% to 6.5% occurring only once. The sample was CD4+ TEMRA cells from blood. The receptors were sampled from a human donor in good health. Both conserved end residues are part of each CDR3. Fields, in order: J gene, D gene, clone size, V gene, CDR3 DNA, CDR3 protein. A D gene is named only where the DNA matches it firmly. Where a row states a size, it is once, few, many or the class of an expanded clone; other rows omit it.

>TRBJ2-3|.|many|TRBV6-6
TGTGCCAGCAGTTCCCCAGGGGAGGGCACAGATACGCAGTATTTT
CASSSPGEGTDTQYF
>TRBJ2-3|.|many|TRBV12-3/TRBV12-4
TGTGCCAGCAGTGCAGGGTACGGCACAGATACGCAGTATTTT
CASSAGYGTDTQYF
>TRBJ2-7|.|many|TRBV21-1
TGTGCCAGCTGGGGGGCAGACCGTGGGAGCTCCTACGAGCAGTACTTC
CASWGADRGSSYEQYF
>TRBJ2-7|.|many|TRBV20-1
TGCAGTGCCCGCGGGGCCTATATATACGAGCAGTACTTC
CSARGAYIYEQYF
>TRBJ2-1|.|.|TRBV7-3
TGTGCCAGCAGCTCCCACGGCGGAGTCCAGTTCTTC
CASSSHGGVQFF
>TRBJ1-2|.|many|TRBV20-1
TGCAGTGCTAGTTTGCCAGGTCTTAGCTTTGGAGGCTACACCTTC
CSASLPGLSFGGYTF
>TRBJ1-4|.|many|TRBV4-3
TGCGCCAGCAGCCAAGTTGGCAGGGGCGGGAATGAAAAACTGTTTTTT
CASSQVGRGGNEKLFF
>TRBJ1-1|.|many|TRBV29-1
TGCAGCGTGAAGGAGGGGGGGAACACTGAAGCTTTCTTT
CSVKEGGNTEAFF
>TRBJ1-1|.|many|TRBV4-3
TGCGCCAGCAGCCAAGAAGAGGTAGGGAACACTGAAGCTTTCTTT
CASSQEEVGNTEAFF
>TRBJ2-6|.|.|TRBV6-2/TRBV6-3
TGTGCCAGCAGTGTGGATGGCTCTGGGGCCAACGTCCTGACTTTC
CASSVDGSGANVLTF
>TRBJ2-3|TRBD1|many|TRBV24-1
TGTGCCACCAGTGAAGGGGGGACAGGGGAAGATACGCAGTATTTT
CATSEGGTGEDTQYF
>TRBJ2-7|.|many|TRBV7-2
TGTGCCAGCAGTCCCGACAGTAGGTCCTACGAGCAGTACTTC
CASSPDSRSYEQYF
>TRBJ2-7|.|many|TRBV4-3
TGCGCCAGCAGCCAAGAACAGACTCACGAGCAGTACTTC
CASSQEQTHEQYF
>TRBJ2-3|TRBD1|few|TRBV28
TGTGCCAGCAGTACCCGGACAGGGAATGTGATCAGAGGGGATACGCAGTATTTT
CASSTRTGNVIRGDTQYF
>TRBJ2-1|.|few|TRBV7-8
TGTGCCAGCAGCTTGGGGACTGCCTACAATGAGCAGTTCTTC
CASSLGTAYNEQFF
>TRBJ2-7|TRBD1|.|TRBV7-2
TGTGCCAGCAGCACTGACAGGGGGGCTTACGAGCAGTACTTC
CASSTDRGAYEQYF
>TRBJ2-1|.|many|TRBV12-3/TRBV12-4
TGTGCCAGCAGTTGGTGGAACAGTCGCTACAATGAGCAGTTCTTC
CASSWWNSRYNEQFF
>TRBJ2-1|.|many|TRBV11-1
TGTGCCAGCAGCTTAGTCCGCGGCCGGGTTACCTACAATGAGCAGTTCTTC
CASSLVRGRVTYNEQFF
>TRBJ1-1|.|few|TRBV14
TGTGCCAGCAGCCAAGAGGTTACGAACACTGAAGCTTTCTTT
CASSQEVTNTEAFF
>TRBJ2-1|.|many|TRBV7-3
TGTGCCAGCAGCTCACAGGGATCCAATGAGCAGTTCTTC
CASSSQGSNEQFF
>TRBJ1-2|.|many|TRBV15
TGTGCCACCAGCAGAGCCGGCTCTAACCGGGCTAACTATGGCTACACCTTC
CATSRAGSNRANYGYTF
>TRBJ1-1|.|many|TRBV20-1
TGCAGTGCTAGTAGTAGGTTCTCGGCTGACACTGAAGCTTTCTTT
CSASSRFSADTEAFF
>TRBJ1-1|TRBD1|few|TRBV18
TGTGCCAGCTCACGTTTGCCCGGACAGGGGGCCCCTGAAGCTTTCTTT
CASSRLPGQGAPEAFF
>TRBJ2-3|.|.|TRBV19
TGTGCCAGTAGTTTTCCGGGACTCTACACAGATACGCAGTATTTT
CASSFPGLYTDTQYF
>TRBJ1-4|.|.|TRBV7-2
TGTGCCAGCAGCTTAGCCTCCGGGGGACGGAGTGAAAAACTGTTTTTT
CASSLASGGRSEKLFF
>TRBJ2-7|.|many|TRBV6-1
TGTGCCAGCATACCCAGCTCCCAACCCGGCTACGAGCAGTACTTC
CASIPSSQPGYEQYF
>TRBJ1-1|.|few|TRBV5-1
TGCGCCAGCAGCTTGGCACGGGATAACACTGAAGCTTTCTTT
CASSLARDNTEAFF
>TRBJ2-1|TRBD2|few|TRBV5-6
TGTGCCAGCAGCTTCAAGACTAGCGGGATGGATGAGCAGTTCTTC
CASSFKTSGMDEQFF
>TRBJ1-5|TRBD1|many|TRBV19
TGTGCCAGTAGTAGAGGACAGGGAAGGAATCGAAATCAGCCCCAGCATTTT
CASSRGQGRNRNQPQHF
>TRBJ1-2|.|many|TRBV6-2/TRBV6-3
TGTGCCAGCAACCGAGGAGTCACTGTCTATGGCTACACCTTC
CASNRGVTVYGYTF
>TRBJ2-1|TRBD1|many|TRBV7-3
TGTGCCAGCAGCTTAACCGGGACAGGGGGCAGGGCCCATGAGCAGTTCTTC
CASSLTGTGGRAHEQFF
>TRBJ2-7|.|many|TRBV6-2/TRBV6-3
TGTGCCAGCAGTAACAGCTACGAGCAGTACTTC
CASSNSYEQYF
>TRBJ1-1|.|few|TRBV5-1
TGCGCCAGCAGCTTGACAGCTGGGGGCACTGAAGCTTTCTTT
CASSLTAGGTEAFF
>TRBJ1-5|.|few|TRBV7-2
TGTGCCAGCAGTTTCGACCAGGGGCGGCCCCAGCATTTT
CASSFDQGRPQHF
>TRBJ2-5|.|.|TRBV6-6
TGTGCCAGCAGTTACGAAGTCAGGGATTCAGAGACCCAGTACTTC
CASSYEVRDSETQYF
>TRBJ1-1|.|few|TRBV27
TGTGCCAGCAGACTTGGGGGAACGTCTGAAGCTTTCTTT
CASRLGGTSEAFF
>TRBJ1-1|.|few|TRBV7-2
TGTGCCAGCACCCAGCAGGGACCCATAAAGGGTGAAGCTTTCTTT
CASTQQGPIKGEAFF
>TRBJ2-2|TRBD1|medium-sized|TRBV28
TGTGCCAGCAGTCCTCTGGACAGGGGGCCGGTCGGGGAGCTGTTTTTT
CASSPLDRGPVGELFF
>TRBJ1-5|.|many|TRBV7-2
TGTGCCAGCAGCTTCTCGTTAGGTAGTGAGGCCCAGCATTTT
CASSFSLGSEAQHF
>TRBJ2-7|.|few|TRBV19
TGTGCCAGTAGGGGACTGGACAGTCGAGAGAACGAGCAGTACTTC
CASRGLDSRENEQYF
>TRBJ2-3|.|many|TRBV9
TGTGCCAGCAGCGGACTGGTCACAGATACGCAGTATTTT
CASSGLVTDTQYF